A selection of T cell receptor beta chains follows, all from one sample in a study of shared clonotypes between healthy human individuals. This table comes from immunoSEQ multiplex PCR, and its TCRdb copy is limited to in-frame clones, with some not included. Here the sample spans around 990,000 clones, about 80% being singletons. The sequencing input was memory CD4+ T cells from PBMCs. These TCRs come from a man aged 18 to 30 in good health. Some clones in this sample may be carry-over from other donors' samples. Each CDR3 is given with its conserved first and last residue. Each record gives: V gene, D gene, clone size, J gene, CDR3 protein, CDR3 DNA. D genes are given only for firm matches. Size values are once, few and many counts, or a class for expanded clones, and some rows have none.

V: TRBV28; D: .; size: .; J: TRBJ2-7; CDR3: CASRGPTYEQYF; DNA: TGTGCCAGCAGAGGGCCCACCTACGAGCAGTACTTC
V: TRBV4-2; D: .; size: .; J: TRBJ1-1; CDR3: CASSPNGRTLNTEAFF; DNA: TGTGCCAGCAGCCCCAATGGACGGACCCTGAACACTGAAGCTTTCTTT
V: TRBV18; D: .; size: once; J: TRBJ2-2; CDR3: CASSPMTGLNTGELFF; DNA: TGTGCCAGCTCACCAATGACAGGTTTGAACACCGGGGAGCTGTTTTTT
V: TRBV5-6; D: .; size: few; J: TRBJ1-1; CDR3: CASSLAKAYEAFF; DNA: TGTGCCAGCAGCTTGGCCAAGGCCTATGAAGCTTTCTTT
V: TRBV2; D: .; size: .; J: TRBJ2-1; CDR3: CASTPETPGQFF; DNA: TGTGCCAGCACCCCGGAGACTCCCGGGCAGTTCTTC
V: TRBV7-2; D: TRBD2; size: few; J: TRBJ2-3; CDR3: CATIPGLGADTQYF; DNA: TGTGCCACCATACCGGGACTAGGAGCAGATACGCAGTATTTT
V: TRBV11-2; D: .; size: .; J: TRBJ2-7; CDR3: CASSSTYKPQYF; DNA: TGTGCCAGCAGCTCGACTTACAAGCCCCAGTACTTC
V: TRBV30; D: TRBD1; size: .; J: TRBJ2-6; CDR3: CAYGQGSSGANVLTF; DNA: TGTGCCTATGGACAGGGAAGCTCTGGGGCCAACGTCCTGACTTTC
V: TRBV5-4; D: TRBD2; size: .; J: TRBJ2-7; CDR3: CASSPGIAGSYEQYF; DNA: TGTGCCAGCAGCCCGGGGATAGCGGGATCTTACGAGCAGTACTTC
V: TRBV6-6; D: TRBD1; size: many; J: TRBJ1-5; CDR3: CASSYGTGNQPQHF; DNA: TGTGCCAGCAGTTACGGGACAGGGAATCAGCCCCAGCATTTT
V: TRBV5-1; D: .; size: few; J: TRBJ1-3; CDR3: CASSLDGSGDTIYF; DNA: TGCGCCAGCAGCTTGGATGGTTCAGGGGACACCATATATTTT
V: TRBV10-1; D: TRBD1; size: .; J: TRBJ1-1; CDR3: CASSDLTGSTEAFF; DNA: TGCGCCAGCAGTGATCTGACAGGGAGCACTGAAGCTTTCTTT
V: TRBV5-4; D: .; size: .; J: TRBJ2-2; CDR3: CASSLDLVNTGELFF; DNA: TGTGCCAGCAGCTTGGATCTGGTGAACACCGGGGAGCTGTTTTTT
V: TRBV6-1; D: .; size: .; J: TRBJ2-2; CDR3: CASSSGGELFF; DNA: TGTGCCAGCAGTTCCGGCGGGGAGCTGTTTTTT
V: TRBV28; D: TRBD2; size: .; J: TRBJ2-3; CDR3: CASTHPPIAGGPTDTQYF; DNA: TGTGCCAGCACCCATCCCCCCATAGCGGGAGGGCCCACAGATACGCAGTATTTT
V: TRBV11-2; D: .; size: few; J: TRBJ2-1; CDR3: CASRLHADNEQFF; DNA: TGTGCCAGCAGGCTCCATGCGGACAATGAGCAGTTCTTC
V: TRBV25-1; D: .; size: .; J: TRBJ2-5; CDR3: CASSGTGPQETQYF; DNA: TGTGCCAGCAGTGGCACAGGGCCCCAAGAGACCCAGTACTTC
V: TRBV10-3; D: .; size: few; J: TRBJ1-3; CDR3: CATLGDYSGNTIYF; DNA: TGTGCCACCTTAGGAGACTACTCTGGAAACACCATATATTTT
V: TRBV7-9; D: TRBD1; size: .; J: TRBJ1-2; CDR3: CASSSSQGVGYGYTF; DNA: TGTGCCAGCAGCTCCTCACAGGGGGTCGGCTATGGCTACACCTTC
V: TRBV27; D: .; size: few; J: TRBJ1-2; CDR3: CASSSFEANYGYTF; DNA: TGTGCCAGCAGTTCGTTCGAGGCTAACTATGGCTACACCTTC
V: TRBV28; D: TRBD1; size: .; J: TRBJ1-6; CDR3: CASRGTGLYSPLHF; DNA: TGTGCCAGCAGAGGGACAGGGCTTTATTCACCCCTCCACTTT
V: TRBV18; D: .; size: .; J: TRBJ2-7; CDR3: CASSPGASVYEQYF; DNA: TGTGCCAGCTCACCCGGGGCTAGCGTCTACGAGCAGTACTTC
V: TRBV27; D: TRBD1; size: .; J: TRBJ2-7; CDR3: CASSSTGAPRPYEQYF; DNA: TGTGCCAGCAGTTCCACAGGGGCCCCCCGACCCTACGAGCAGTACTTC
V: TRBV6-5; D: .; size: .; J: TRBJ2-2; CDR3: CASRAPNTGELFF; DNA: TGTGCCAGCAGGGCCCCGAACACCGGGGAGCTGTTTTTT
V: TRBV5-1; D: .; size: .; J: TRBJ1-1; CDR3: CASSPGGTVDTEAFF; DNA: TGCGCCAGCAGCCCCGGGGGAACGGTGGATACTGAAGCTTTCTTT
V: TRBV10-1; D: TRBD1; size: .; J: TRBJ1-2; CDR3: CASSDGQGANYGYTF; DNA: TGCGCCAGCAGTGACGGACAGGGGGCTAACTATGGCTACACCTTC
V: TRBV11-2; D: .; size: .; J: TRBJ2-7; CDR3: CASSLVGTNSYEQYF; DNA: TGTGCCAGCAGCTTAGTCGGGACAAATTCCTACGAGCAGTACTTC
V: TRBV7-8; D: .; size: .; J: TRBJ2-7; CDR3: CASSTPTDQQYF; DNA: TGTGCCAGCAGCACCCCGACAGACCAGCAGTACTTC
V: TRBV19; D: TRBD2; size: .; J: TRBJ2-7; CDR3: CASSPGTSGRFYSYEQYF; DNA: TGTGCCAGTAGTCCAGGGACTAGCGGGAGGTTCTACTCCTACGAGCAGTACTTC
V: TRBV15; D: TRBD1; size: .; J: TRBJ2-5; CDR3: CATRDRGSQETQYF; DNA: TGTGCCACCAGGGACAGGGGAAGCCAAGAGACCCAGTACTTC